This TCR beta chain was retrieved from a study of T cell repertoires in cytomegalovirus infection. Turning to the study itself: Peptides in the study included HLA-C-restricted and HLA-B-restricted CMV epitopes. TCR beta signatures that were public indicated CMV infection and matching HLA type.

General study results and limits: Clonotypes of TCR beta that were HLA-C-restricted and CMV-specific dominated the ex vivo response.

As for this clonotype: The antigen is unknown.

CDR1 and CDR2 (germline): MNHEY, SVGAGI. V dropped 8 bases and J dropped 1; count of bases not matched to a gene: 3. The CDR3 spans 13 residues. TCRdb used MiXCR to reprocess the reads, holding one entry per CDR3 protein. The sample holds about 900,000 distinct CDR3 sequences, approximately 31% seen once. V is TRBV6-5 and J is TRBJ1-1; 8 bases are shared with TRBD1. This TCR was sampled from a human donor in good health (CMV status not recorded). Some clones in this sample may be carry-over from other donors' samples. Material: cultured CD8+ T cells from PBMCs, obtained from culture after CMV antigen stimulation. In nucleotides, the CDR3 is TGTGCCAGCGGGACAGGCCGGAACACTGAAGCTTTCTTT. Protein: CASGTGRNTEAFF.